This TCR beta chain was sequenced for a study of T cells in Graves' hyperthyroidism and ophthalmopathy. Whole-study results and caveats: Blood also contained most expanded thyroid clonotypes above 0.001.

Researchers took RNA transcripts and amplified the TCR beta CDR3 regions from them. Primed by the HTBI set, a first-round RT-PCR was run on the TCR CDR3. TCRdb called the multiplex PCR reads again in MiXCR, with one record for every CDR3 protein. The sample contains about 600,000 distinct CDR3 sequences, 14% of which appear only once. At least ten counts were recorded for this clonotype. Its antigen remains unidentified. This CDR3 is built from 15 residues. V shed 4 bases and J shed 10 bases, with 20 bases lying between them. Germline loops: CDR1 SGHDN, CDR2 FVKESK. The rearrangement joins TRBV14 to TRBJ2-1; D is ambiguous. The source of this sequence is a woman aged 18-29 years with Graves' ophthalmopathy. Sequencing was done on a sample of blood. CDR3 coding DNA: TGTGCCAGCAGCCTAAGGAATAGTATGGGATTGGAGCAGTTCTTC. This gives the protein CASSLRNSMGLEQFF.